The 2 T cell receptor beta chains below all came from one sample that was sequenced in a study of B cell selection in AIRE deficiency (dated by TCRdb to about 2019). Regulatory T cells were sorted as CD4+CD25hiCD127low/negative cells. Library method: the immunoSEQ multiplex PCR assay. In TCRdb, the immuneACCESS table is reduced to in-frame sequences with V and J assigned. These tables do not hold every clone; where another copy was compared, an unresolved V gene accounts for under half, and the others remain unexplained. The table for this sample lists over 15,000 clones; about 93% of them were counted only once. Jointly, the top ten make up roughly 1% of the sample. The material sequenced was CD4+CD25+ Tregs sorted from PBMCs. The receptors come from a human donor in good health.

The CDR3 loop is CASSGGPLYGYTF. The DNA of the CDR3 is TGTGCCAGCAGCGGGGGCCCCCTCTATGGCTACACCTTC. The chain employs TRBV9 and TRBJ1-2, with D possibly being TRBD1 (5 bases). The CDR3 is 13 residues long. Trimming removed 3 bases at V and 4 bases at J, with 10 bases between. Germline loops: CDR1 SGDLS, CDR2 YYNGEE.

The chain carries TRBV10-3 and TRBJ2-1, with 7 bases lining up with TRBD2. CDR3 size: 17 residues. The germline V gene encodes CDR1 ENHRY and CDR2 SYGVKD. V gave up 3 bases and J gave up 9 bases; unmatched junction bases: 17. The CDR3 nucleotides read TGTGCCATCAGTGACCCCACCCTAGCGGAGGTCTACGGTGAGCAGTTCTTC. Its translation is CAISDPTLAEVYGEQFF.